This TCR beta chain was captured in a study of T cell responses to AZD1222 COVID-19 vaccine (dated by TCRdb to the early 2020s). For context, the study as a whole: TCR sequencing covered roughly 230 trial participants: 200 to 220 given two doses of AZD1222 and 26 given two doses of MenACWY control vaccine. Trial participants were enrolled by age into subgroups of 18-55, 56-69 and 70-plus years, and around 150, 28 and 57 TCR-sequenced participants, respectively, were included in these subgroups.

Concerning this clone itself: This receptor's antigen is unknown. No base quality information exists; no much larger clone differs at one position.

The time point tag for this specimen amounts to: about 28 days (+/-7) after the second vaccine dose. Because spike-specific TCR depth and breadth did not differ between the two schedules, AZD1222 recipients who got a second dose at roughly 4 weeks were pooled with those who got a second dose at roughly 12 weeks. The vaccinee samples were drawn from two UK trials, COV001 and COV002, one of which was a single-blind randomized controlled phase 2/3 trial testing AZD1222 (ChAdOx1 nCoV-19) in healthy adults. Trial participant PBMC samples were collected at day 0 and day 28 after the second dose for TCRbeta chain sequencing. The CDR3 regions of human TCRbeta chains were subjected to immunosequencing. The original pipeline was this. TCRs in the repertoires were compared against a reference library of SARS-CoV-2-specific TCRs that had been generated with the MIRA antigen-specificity platform. Breadth was defined as the fraction of unique TCRs that were SARS-CoV-2-associated. Depth was defined as the fraction of total T cells that were SARS-CoV-2-associated. Using the MIRA data, each spike-specific TCR was assigned both to the spike region to which the TCR was reactive and to a CD4 or CD8 class. Log10-transformed breadth and depth values were compared by one-way ANOVA with Sidak's multiple comparisons tests. TCRdb holds this immuneACCESS table with in-frame rearrangements only. Some clones are missing; in checked studies, unresolved V genes explain under half, and the rest has no known cause. Clonal size and the V and J genes are those of that table, whereas D and trimming came from the DNA. The sample table contains 150,000 to 200,000 clones; only one count was recorded for about 86% of them. The biggest ten clones account for 11% of the sample.

CDR1 is given as SGHRS and CDR2 as YFSETQ, both from the germline V gene. The CDR3 goes from the cysteine to the phenylalanine over 14 residues. The CDR3 DNA has 42 bases and is translated from base 1. V and J lose 4 bases and 3 bases, and a span of 13 bases separates them. What the study reported, not specific to this receptor: Reportedly, close to half of the unique spike-specific TCRs recognized epitopes lying outside the regions that are mutated in the B.1.351 and B.1.1.7 variants. Participants were mostly white British, with more females than males. The authors suggested clonal diversity may have been underestimated. Only 5 to 7 AZD1222 recipients were SARS-CoV-2 seropositive at baseline, limiting conclusions about previously exposed vaccinees. In the small 56-69-year group, the increase in depth fell short of significance, most likely because of low power. After two AZD1222 doses, both the breadth and the depth of spike-specific TCRs were significantly higher than at day 0 and than in MenACWY recipients. CD4 TCRs associated with the vaccine covered the entire spike protein, and the dominant responses were in regions 160-218 and 743-854. Because no day 14 peak-response samples were available, repertoires were characterized only after the peak T cell response.

The sample in question was peripheral blood, obtained 28 days after the second AZD1222 dose. Rearrangement joined TRBV5-1 to TRBJ1-1, with the D gene not clear enough to name. The receptor comes from an adult who received the AZD1222 COVID-19 vaccine. The CDR3 loop reads CASSLTVRDTEAFF. In nucleotides, the sequence is TGCGCCAGCAGCCTGACGGTCCGGGACACTGAAGCTTTCTTT.